This T cell receptor beta chain was captured by sequencing in a study of T cells in Graves' hyperthyroidism and ophthalmopathy. Broader study findings: Separation of ophthalmopathy from stable hyperthyroidism was achieved by a 13 V-J model.

A note on this clonotype: What it binds is unknown.

Regions amplified from RNA transcripts were the TCR beta CDR3 regions. When the TCR CDR3 underwent first-round RT-PCR, the HTBI primer set was used. Each CDR3 protein gets one entry after TCRdb re-called the multiplex PCR reads with MiXCR. The sample comprises roughly 400,000 distinct CDR3 sequences, around 15% of which are singletons, and over 25% rests with the top ten. V was pared by 4 bases and J by 1 base, with 12 bases between. Germline CDR1 is SGHRS and CDR2 is YFSETQ. The CDR3 totals 15 residues. This receptor was taken from a man aged 50 to 59 with Graves' ophthalmopathy. V is TRBV5-1 and J is TRBJ1-3; D is ambiguous. The sequencing input was blood. In nucleotides, the CDR3 is TGCGCCAGCAGCAGGACGGACGGTTCTGGAAACACCATATATTTT. Amino acids: CASSRTDGSGNTIYF.